These T cell receptor beta chains were read from a single sample in a study of blood T cell repertoires in COVID-19. The protocol was immunoSEQ multiplex PCR, while the TCRdb copy is restricted to in-frame clones and leaves out a portion. The data show fewer than 120,000 clones, around 82% seen once. Source material: peripheral blood. The receptors shown here come from a woman aged 60 to 75 with acute or convalescent COVID-19. Both conserved end residues are part of each CDR3. D genes are given only for firm matches. Clone size is stated in some rows and not others, as once, few, many or a class when expanded.

clone_size j_call d_call v_call cdr3_aa cdr3_nt
NA TRBJ2-2 TRBD2 TRBV19 CASRGEGNTGELFF TGTGCCAGTAGGGGGGAGGGGAACACCGGGGAGCTGTTTTTT
NA TRBJ2-6 NA TRBV28 CASHRHQFSGANVLTF TGTGCCAGTCACCGACACCAGTTCTCTGGGGCCAACGTCCTGACTTTC
once TRBJ1-5 NA TRBV30 CAWRRAYRRGNQPQHF TGTGCCTGGAGGCGGGCTTATAGAAGGGGCAATCAGCCCCAGCATTTT
NA TRBJ1-2 NA TRBV12-3/TRBV12-4 CASRNRRTDGYTF TGTGCCAGCCGAAATCGACGGACAGATGGCTACACCTTC
few TRBJ1-1 NA TRBV13 CASRPSWSTEAFF TGTGCCAGCAGGCCTAGTTGGAGCACTGAAGCTTTCTTT
NA TRBJ1-3 NA TRBV7-2 CASSLGQWNTIYF TGTGCCAGCAGCTTAGGCCAGTGGAACACCATATATTTT
NA TRBJ1-5 TRBD1 TRBV6-4 CASSDRQGTDQPQHF TGTGCCAGCAGTGATCGACAGGGGACGGATCAGCCCCAGCATTTT
NA TRBJ1-3 NA TRBV6-1 CASSETPGSGNTIYF TGTGCCAGCAGTGAAACGCCGGGCTCTGGAAACACCATATATTTT
NA TRBJ2-7 TRBD2 TRBV11-2 CASSSFLASGRYEQYF TGTGCCAGCAGCTCCTTTTTGGCTAGCGGGAGATACGAGCAGTACTTC
few TRBJ1-2 NA TRBV5-1 CASSWGTPRDHGYTF TGCGCCAGCAGCTGGGGGACACCACGGGATCATGGCTACACCTTC
NA TRBJ2-7 NA TRBV2 CATNRDYEQYF TGTGCTACGAACAGAGATTACGAGCAGTACTTC
NA TRBJ1-3 NA TRBV10-3 CAISEWSGGSGNTIYF TGTGCCATCAGTGAGTGGTCCGGGGGCTCTGGAAACACCATATATTTT
few TRBJ1-2 TRBD1 TRBV19 CASSSGDRVYGYTF TGTGCCAGTAGTAGTGGGGACAGGGTCTATGGCTACACCTTC
NA TRBJ1-1 NA TRBV5-8 CASSSGRAGATEAFF TGTGCCAGCAGCTCGGGCAGGGCTGGTGCCACTGAAGCTTTCTTT
NA TRBJ2-3 TRBD2 TRBV6-5 CASSRAAGRADTQYF TGTGCCAGCAGTCGAGCGGCGGGGAGGGCAGATACGCAGTATTTT
NA TRBJ2-1 TRBD2 TRBV5-1 CASSLRAGGPANEQFF TGCGCCAGCAGCTTACGAGCGGGGGGGCCAGCGAATGAGCAGTTCTTC
NA TRBJ1-1 TRBD1 TRBV5-1 CASSPTGDTEAFF TGCGCCAGCAGCCCGACAGGGGACACTGAAGCTTTCTTT
few TRBJ1-2 NA TRBV24-1 CATLTPGLGGHGYTF TGTGCCACCCTTACCCCCGGACTCGGGGGACATGGCTACACCTTC
once TRBJ2-7 NA TRBV10-3 CAISESGSSEQYF TGTGCCATCAGTGAGTCAGGGAGCTCCGAGCAGTACTTC
NA TRBJ2-2 NA TRBV14 CASSQDWRGGLNTGELFF TGTGCCAGCAGCCAAGATTGGCGCGGGGGCCTGAACACCGGGGAGCTGTTTTTT
NA TRBJ1-5 NA TRBV7-2 CASSLRNTGRGEPQHF TGTGCCAGCAGCTTACGTAATACAGGGCGCGGTGAGCCCCAGCATTTT
once TRBJ2-1 NA TRBV7-2 CASSLEGLTYNEQFF TGTGCCAGCAGCTTAGAAGGACTCACCTACAATGAGCAGTTCTTC
NA TRBJ2-1 TRBD1 TRBV10-3 CAISPGQKGDEQFF TGTGCCATCAGTCCGGGACAGAAGGGCGATGAGCAGTTCTTC
NA TRBJ2-7 NA TRBV27 CASSLTVYSYEQYF TGTGCCAGCAGTTTAACAGTATACTCCTACGAGCAGTACTTC
NA TRBJ1-6 TRBD1 TRBV6-5 CAGTTGYNSPLHF TGTGCCGGAACGACAGGGTATAATTCACCCCTCCACTTT
NA TRBJ1-2 TRBD1 TRBV5-4 CASSWTGGNYGYTF TGTGCCAGCAGCTGGACAGGGGGAAACTATGGCTACACCTTC
NA TRBJ2-5 NA TRBV3-1/TRBV3-2 CASSQVRGIQETQYF TGTGCCAGCAGCCAAGTTAGGGGGATCCAAGAGACCCAGTACTTC
once TRBJ2-3 TRBD1 TRBV5-4 CASSSGTGGVNTQYF TGTGCCAGCAGCTCCGGGACAGGGGGAGTAAATACGCAGTATTTT
few TRBJ2-7 TRBD2 TRBV30 CAWGLAGGKPYEQYF TGTGCCTGGGGACTAGCGGGGGGGAAACCTTACGAGCAGTACTTC
NA TRBJ1-3 TRBD1 TRBV7-9 CAGQETGGLGNTIYF TGTGCCGGCCAAGAGACAGGGGGCCTTGGAAACACCATATATTTT
NA TRBJ2-1 NA TRBV12-3/TRBV12-4 CASSLRRQGQFF TGTGCCAGCAGTCTCCGGCGGCAGGGGCAGTTCTTC
NA TRBJ1-6 NA TRBV12-3/TRBV12-4 CASQTGGGPLHF TGTGCCAGCCAGACGGGAGGGGGGCCCCTCCACTTT
NA TRBJ1-2 TRBD1 TRBV18 CASSETGDYGYTF TGTGCCAGCTCAGAGACAGGGGACTATGGCTACACCTTC
NA TRBJ1-1 TRBD1 TRBV10-3 CAISASRDRTKYTEAFF TGTGCCATCAGTGCAAGCCGGGACAGGACTAAGTACACTGAAGCTTTCTTT
NA TRBJ1-5 NA TRBV28 CASSLSRRGNQPQHF TGTGCCAGCAGTTTATCCCGGAGAGGCAATCAGCCCCAGCATTTT
NA TRBJ2-1 TRBD2 TRBV7-2 CASSSLAGGTYNEQFF TGTGCCAGCAGCTCCTTAGCGGGGGGAACTTACAATGAGCAGTTCTTC
NA TRBJ2-1 NA TRBV20-1 CSASFGGAGPYNEQFF TGCAGTGCTAGTTTTGGTGGTGCGGGGCCCTACAATGAGCAGTTCTTC
NA TRBJ1-4 NA TRBV6-1 CASSEYGLQMGEKLFF TGTGCCAGCAGTGAATATGGACTCCAAATGGGTGAAAAACTGTTTTTT
NA TRBJ1-6 NA TRBV6-2/TRBV6-3 CASSSLQGMSPLHF TGTGCCAGCAGTTCACTACAGGGAATGTCACCCCTCCACTTT
NA TRBJ2-7 TRBD1 TRBV29-1 CSVDGTGIAEQYF TGCAGCGTTGACGGGACAGGGATCGCCGAGCAGTACTTC
NA TRBJ2-3 NA TRBV10-3 CAISARGGQGDTQYF TGTGCCATCAGTGCGAGGGGGGGCCAGGGGGATACGCAGTATTTT
NA TRBJ1-2 NA TRBV28 CASSFPGENYGYTF TGTGCCAGCAGTTTTCCCGGGGAGAACTATGGCTACACCTTC